The sample holds many counts of the clone carrying this TCR beta chain. Its antigen is unknown. cDNA carried unique molecular identifiers, and a universal primer site was added by template switching. MiXCR was run by TCRdb on the 5' RACE reads, yielding one entry per CDR3 protein. This sample has 400,000 to 550,000 distinct CDR3 sequences, with roughly an eighth found just once. Germline lookup yields CDR1 LNHNV and CDR2 YYDKDF (reference sequence). The CDR3 sequence is 13 residues long. Trimming cost V 7 bases and J 3 bases, with 11 bases left between them. This sample is drawn from a study of identical twins. Overall study results and limits: Insertions were fewer in abundant cord blood beta clonotypes, whereas memory repertoires showed none of this pattern.

The sample also formed part of further work on yellow fever vaccine responses in identical twins. From that second work: Twins' vaccine T cell response reportedly seemed partly convergent, partly personalized.

The chain joins TRBV15 to TRBJ2-3; no reliable D call. This sequence originates from a young woman in good health. Sequences were obtained from CD4+ T cells sorted from blood. The CDR3 DNA sequence: TGTGCCACCACCCGGGCCCGGACAGATACGCAGTATTTT. It encodes CATTRARTDTQYF.